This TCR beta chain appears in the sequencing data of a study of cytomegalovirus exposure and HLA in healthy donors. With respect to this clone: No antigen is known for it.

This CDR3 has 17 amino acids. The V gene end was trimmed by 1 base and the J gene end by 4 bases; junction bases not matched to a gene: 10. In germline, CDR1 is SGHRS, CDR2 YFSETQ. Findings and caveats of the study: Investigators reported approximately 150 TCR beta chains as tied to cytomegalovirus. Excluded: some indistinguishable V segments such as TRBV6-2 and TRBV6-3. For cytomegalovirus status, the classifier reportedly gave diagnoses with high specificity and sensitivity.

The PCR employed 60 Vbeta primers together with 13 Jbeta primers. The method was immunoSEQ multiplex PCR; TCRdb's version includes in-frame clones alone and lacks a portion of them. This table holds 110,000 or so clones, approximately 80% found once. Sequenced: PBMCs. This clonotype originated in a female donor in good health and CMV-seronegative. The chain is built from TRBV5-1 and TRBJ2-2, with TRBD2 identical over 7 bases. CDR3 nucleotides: TGCGCCAGCAGCTTGATCGGGACTACCCAAATCACCGGGGAGCTGTTTTTT. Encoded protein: CASSLIGTTQITGELFF.